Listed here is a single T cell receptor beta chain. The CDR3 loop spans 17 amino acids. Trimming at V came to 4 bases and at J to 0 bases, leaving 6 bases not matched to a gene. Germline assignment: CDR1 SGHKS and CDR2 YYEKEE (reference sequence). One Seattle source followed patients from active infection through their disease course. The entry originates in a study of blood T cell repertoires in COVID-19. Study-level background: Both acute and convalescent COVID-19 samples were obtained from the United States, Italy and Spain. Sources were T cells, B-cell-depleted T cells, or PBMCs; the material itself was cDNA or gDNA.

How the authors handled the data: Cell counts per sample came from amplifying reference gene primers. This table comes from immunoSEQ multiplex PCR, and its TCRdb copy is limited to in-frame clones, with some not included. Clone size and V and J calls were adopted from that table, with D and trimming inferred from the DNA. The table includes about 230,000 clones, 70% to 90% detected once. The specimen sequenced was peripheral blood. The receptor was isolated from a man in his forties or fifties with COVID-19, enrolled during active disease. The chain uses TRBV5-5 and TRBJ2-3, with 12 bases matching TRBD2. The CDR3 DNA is TGTGCCAGCAGCCGGGGACTAGCGGGCCCAAGCACAGATACGCAGTATTTT. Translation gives CASSRGLAGPSTDTQYF.